This T cell receptor beta chain was profiled in a study of vaccination and CD4 T cells after COVID-19 (dated by TCRdb to 2021 to 2024). As for the study more broadly: The convalescent cohort comprised six males and four females, including two Hispanic individuals, seven Caucasians, two Asians and one multiracial person. An earlier paper using these donors assessed, at the TCR clonotype level, memory CD4+ T cell crossreactivity between SARS-CoV-2 and common cold coronavirus spike proteins. For stimulating the cultures, overlapping spike peptide pools were used, derived from SARS-CoV-2 as well as from the common cold coronaviruses HCoV-NL63, HCoV-OC43 and HCoV-229E. In roughly 11 COVID-19 convalescent patients and a few infection-naive healthy vaccine recipients, the spike-specific CD4+ TCR repertoire before mRNA vaccination was compared with the repertoire after mRNA vaccination. Post-COVID blood samples were collected from convalescent patients a median of roughly 100 days after diagnosis, with a range of roughly 30 to 161 days. Post-vaccine blood samples were obtained a median of around 74 days after the second vaccine dose, with a range of about 12 to 241 days. Control cultures used a CEFX viral epitope pool as positive control, an HIV-1 Nef peptide pool as negative control, or no peptide. Each participant got two doses of either the Pfizer-BioNTech BNT162b2 vaccine (n=8) or the Moderna mRNA-1273 vaccine (n=2). Results the study describes overall, beyond this receptor: Only a relatively small number of convalescent patients were included in the study, and early timepoints following natural infection were not analyzed. Although the median number of SARS-CoV-2-reactive clonotypes went up from some 23 after infection to 35 to 40 after vaccination, the increase was not significant. Of the vaccine-specific clones found in convalescent patients, nearly all (304 of 307) were mono-reactive for SARS-CoV-2 spike instead of being cross-reactive with common cold coronaviruses. In convalescent patients, a median around 86% of post-vaccine SARS-CoV-2-reactive clones were detected only after vaccination, and vaccine-specific priming was suggested by this finding.

This clonotype was seen only a few times. Its antigen is still unknown. It has no much larger one-base neighbor in the sample; base qualities were not kept. Library preparation used PCR. DNA from cultured CD4+ T cells underwent TCR sequencing with the Oncomine TCR Beta short-read assay at the Johns Hopkins FTIC core. The QIAamp micro DNA kit was used to extract genomic DNA from the cultured CD4+ T cells. Oncomine TCR Beta libraries made from cultured CD4+ T cells were pooled using unique dual indexes and sequenced on an Illumina iSeq 100. For the original study's pipeline: Non-productive sequences were removed, and CDR3s not starting with C, not ending with F or W, or shorter than 7 amino acids were discarded. Antigen-specific clonotypes were identified with the MANAFEST web application by comparing peptide-stimulated wells with reference and other culture wells. To be called positive, a clone needed an FDR below 0.05, an odds ratio above 5, and a productive frequency above 0.1% in at least two of three replicate wells. Clonotypes that were significantly expanded in both SARS-CoV-2 spike wells and at least one common cold coronavirus spike condition were defined as cross-reactive. CDR3 homology was assessed with Levenshtein distances (stringdist) and unrooted phylogenetic trees (ape) in R version 3.6.1. The raw public reads went through TCRdb reprocessing: fastp at Q25, MiXCR clone calling, in-frame beta chains kept. A single entry per CDR3 protein holds the most common genes and DNA from its merged rows. TCRdb, not the original authors, processed these V and J calls. In all, the sample holds roughly 9,300 distinct CDR3 sequences, and 30% to 35% of those were seen once. More than 15% of the sample belongs to the ten largest clones.

The CDR3, from cysteine to phenylalanine, totals 15 residues. The entry retains the CDR3 DNA only, 45 bases that are in frame from base 1. CDR1 and CDR2 (LNHDA, SQIVND) derive from the germline V gene (reference sequence). V lost 6 bases and J lost 4 bases; the stretch between them is 16 bases long. The sample's treatment or condition label, in plain terms: approximately nine-day PBMC culture with coronavirus spike peptide pools or control peptides (ViraFEST assay). CD4+ T cells from unexposed donors were collected before the COVID-19 pandemic (2011-2018). The study used the ViraFEST assay, which expanded antigen-specific T cells with peptide pools and then identified expanded clonotypes by TCR sequencing. Each well held under 2.5 million PBMCs cultured in IMDM containing roughly 5.5% human AB serum and 9 to 10 IU/ml IL-2, with about 10 ug/ml peptide pools added. Half of the culture medium was replaced with fresh IL-2-containing medium on days 3 and 7. Once the cells had been in culture for less than 11 days, the EasySep CD4+ T cell isolation kit was used to isolate CD4+ T cells by negative selection. As cell numbers permitted, CD4+ T cells from unexposed donors were tested for reactivity to SARS-CoV-2 S and N and to four common cold coronavirus spike pools. Ficoll-Paque Plus gradient centrifugation was used to isolate PBMCs from whole blood, and the isolated PBMCs were then either used fresh or cryopreserved at -140C. Culture conditions were generally each tested in triplicate wells. The leukapheresis product used for the unexposed donors was purchased from a commercial source.

The TCR sequence derives from a human donor in good health. Input material: CD4+ T cells from blood, cultured in vitro. The chain was built from TRBV19 and TRBJ1-5, with the D gene uncertain. The DNA reads TGTGCCAGTAGCTCACTCATCCCCCGGAATCAGCCCCAGCATTTT. Its product reads: CASSSLIPRNQPQHF. The reference TRBV19 and TRBJ1-5 proteins fill in what lies around the CDR3, so the full variable domain reads DGGITQSPKYLFRKEGQNVTLSCEQNLNHDAMYWYRQDPGQGLRLIYYSQIVNDFQKGDIAEGYSVSREKKESFPLTVTSAQKNPTAFYLCASSSLIPRNQPQHFGDGTRLSIL.